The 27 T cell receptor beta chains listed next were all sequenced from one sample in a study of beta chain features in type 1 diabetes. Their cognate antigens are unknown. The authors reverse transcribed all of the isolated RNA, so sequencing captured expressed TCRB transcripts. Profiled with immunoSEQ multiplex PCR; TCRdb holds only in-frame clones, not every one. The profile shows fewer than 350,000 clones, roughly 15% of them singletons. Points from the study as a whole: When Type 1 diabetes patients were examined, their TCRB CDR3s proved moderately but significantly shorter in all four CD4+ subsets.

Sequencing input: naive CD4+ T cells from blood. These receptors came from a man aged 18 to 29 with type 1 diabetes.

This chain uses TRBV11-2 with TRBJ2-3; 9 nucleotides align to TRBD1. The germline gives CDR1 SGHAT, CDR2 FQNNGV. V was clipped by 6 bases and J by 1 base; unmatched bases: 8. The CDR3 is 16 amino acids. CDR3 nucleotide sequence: TGTGCCAGCAGTTTGCCCGGGACAGGGCGCACAGATACGCAGTATTTT. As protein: CASSLPGTGRTDTQYF.

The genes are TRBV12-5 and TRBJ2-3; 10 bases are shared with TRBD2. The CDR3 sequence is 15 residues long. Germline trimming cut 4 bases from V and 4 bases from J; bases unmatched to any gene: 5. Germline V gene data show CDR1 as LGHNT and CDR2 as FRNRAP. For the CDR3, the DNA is TGTGCTAGTGGTTCGCAGCGGGGGGGAGCAGATACGCAGTATTTT. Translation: CASGSQRGGADTQYF.

The CDR3 nucleotides are TGTGCCAGCAGCTGGAGCACCGGGACAGGGCAAGAGACCCAGTACTTC. Translated, it gives CASSWSTGTGQETQYF. V and J are TRBV5-6 and TRBJ2-5; 9 bases line up with TRBD1. The length of the CDR3 is 16 residues. Trimming cost V 3 bases and J 2 bases; bases outside gene matches: 8. CDR1 is SGHDT and CDR2 is YYEEEE in the germline V gene.

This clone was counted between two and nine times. CDR3 sequence (DNA): TGCGCCAGCAGCCTTACGACAAATGGCTACACCTTC. Translated, it gives CASSLTTNGYTF. The gene calls are TRBV5-1 and TRBJ1-2; no reliable D call. The CDR3 has 12 amino acids. Germline V gene data show CDR1 as SGHRS and CDR2 as YFSETQ. V shed 4 bases and J shed 6 bases, with 10 bases lying between them.

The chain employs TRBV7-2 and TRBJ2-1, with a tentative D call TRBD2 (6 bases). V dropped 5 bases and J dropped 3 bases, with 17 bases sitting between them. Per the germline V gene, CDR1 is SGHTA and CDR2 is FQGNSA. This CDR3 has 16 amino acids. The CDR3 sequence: CASSDHPLADYNEQFF. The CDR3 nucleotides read TGTGCCAGCAGCGACCACCCCTTAGCGGACTACAATGAGCAGTTCTTC.

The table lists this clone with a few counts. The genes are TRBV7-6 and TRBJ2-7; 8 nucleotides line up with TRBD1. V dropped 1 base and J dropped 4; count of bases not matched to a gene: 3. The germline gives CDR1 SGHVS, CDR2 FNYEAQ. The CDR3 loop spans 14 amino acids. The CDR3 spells CASSLGQGTYEQYF. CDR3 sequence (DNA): TGTGCCAGCAGCTTAGGACAGGGGACGTACGAGCAGTACTTC. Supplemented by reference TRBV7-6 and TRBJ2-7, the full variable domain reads GAGVSQSPRYKVTKRGQDVALRCDPISGHVSLYWYRQALGQGPEFLTYFNYEAQQDKSGLPNDRFSAERPEGSISTLTIQRTEQRDSAMYRCASSLGQGTYEQYFGPGTRLTVT.

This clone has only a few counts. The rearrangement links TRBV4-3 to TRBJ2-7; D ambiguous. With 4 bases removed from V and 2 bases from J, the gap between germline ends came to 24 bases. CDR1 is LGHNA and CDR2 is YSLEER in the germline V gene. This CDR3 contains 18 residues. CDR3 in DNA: TGCGCCAGCAGCCTCCACTCCCACGGTAGAGTGGGCGCCTACGAGCAGTACTTC. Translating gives CASSLHSHGRVGAYEQYF.

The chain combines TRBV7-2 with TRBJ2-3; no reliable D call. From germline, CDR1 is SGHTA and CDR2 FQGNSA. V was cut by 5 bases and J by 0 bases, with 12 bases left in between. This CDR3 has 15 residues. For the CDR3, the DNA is TGTGCCAGCAGCCCTCCCCTCCCTAGCACAGATACGCAGTATTTT. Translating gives CASSPPLPSTDTQYF.

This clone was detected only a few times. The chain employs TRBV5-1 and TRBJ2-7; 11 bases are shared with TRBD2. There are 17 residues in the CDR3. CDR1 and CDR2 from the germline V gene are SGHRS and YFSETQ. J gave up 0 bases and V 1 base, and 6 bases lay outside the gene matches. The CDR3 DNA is TGCGCCAGCAGCTTGACTAGCGGGGGAGCCCCCTCCTACGAGCAGTACTTC. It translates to CASSLTSGGAPSYEQYF. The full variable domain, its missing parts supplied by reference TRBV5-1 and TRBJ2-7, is KAGVTQTPRYLIKTRGQQVTLSCSPISGHRSVSWYQQTPGQGLQFLFEYFSETQRNKGNFPGRFSGRQFSNSRSEMNVSTLELGDSALYLCASSLTSGGAPSYEQYFGPGTRLTVT.

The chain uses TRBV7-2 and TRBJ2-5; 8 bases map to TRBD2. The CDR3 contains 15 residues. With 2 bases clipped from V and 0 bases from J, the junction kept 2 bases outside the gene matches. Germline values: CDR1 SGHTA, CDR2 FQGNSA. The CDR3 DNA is TGTGCCAGCAGCTTAACTAGCGGATACCAAGAGACCCAGTACTTC. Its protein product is CASSLTSGYQETQYF.

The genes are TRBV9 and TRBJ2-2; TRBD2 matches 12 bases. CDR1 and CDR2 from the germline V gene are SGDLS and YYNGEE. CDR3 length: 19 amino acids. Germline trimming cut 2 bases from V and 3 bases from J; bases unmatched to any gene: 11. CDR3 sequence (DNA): TGTGCCAGCAGCGTCACACTAGCGGGAGGCCTTCGAGACACCGGGGAGCTGTTTTTT. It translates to CASSVTLAGGLRDTGELFF.

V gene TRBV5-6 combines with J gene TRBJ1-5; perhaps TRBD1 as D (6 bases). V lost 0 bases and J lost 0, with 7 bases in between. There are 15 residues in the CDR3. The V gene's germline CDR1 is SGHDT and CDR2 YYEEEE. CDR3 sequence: CASSLETGSNQPQHF. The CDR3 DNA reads TGTGCCAGCAGCTTGGAGACAGGTAGCAATCAGCCCCAGCATTTT.

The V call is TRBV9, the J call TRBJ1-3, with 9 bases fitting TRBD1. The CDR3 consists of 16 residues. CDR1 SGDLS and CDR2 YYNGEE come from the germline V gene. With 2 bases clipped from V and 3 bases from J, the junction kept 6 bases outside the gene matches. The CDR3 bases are TGTGCCAGCAGCGTGTATCACAGGGGGCTTGGAAACACCATATATTTT. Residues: CASSVYHRGLGNTIYF.

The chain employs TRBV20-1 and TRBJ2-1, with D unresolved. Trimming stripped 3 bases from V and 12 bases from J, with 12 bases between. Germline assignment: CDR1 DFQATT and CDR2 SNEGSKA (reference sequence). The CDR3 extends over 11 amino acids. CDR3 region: CSASGFSGQFF. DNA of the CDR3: TGCAGTGCTAGTGGTTTTTCGGGGCAGTTCTTC.

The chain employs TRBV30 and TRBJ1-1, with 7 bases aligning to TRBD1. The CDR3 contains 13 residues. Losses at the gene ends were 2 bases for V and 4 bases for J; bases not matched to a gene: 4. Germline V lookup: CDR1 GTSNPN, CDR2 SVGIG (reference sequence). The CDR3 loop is CAWSKGAGTEAFF. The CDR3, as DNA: TGTGCCTGGAGTAAGGGGGCAGGCACTGAAGCTTTCTTT. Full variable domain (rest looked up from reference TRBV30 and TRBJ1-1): SQTIHQWPATLVQPVGSPLSLECTVEGTSNPNLYWYRQAAGRGLQLLFYSVGIGQISSEVPQNLSASRPQDRQFILSSKKLLLSDSGFYLCAWSKGAGTEAFFGQGTRLTVV.

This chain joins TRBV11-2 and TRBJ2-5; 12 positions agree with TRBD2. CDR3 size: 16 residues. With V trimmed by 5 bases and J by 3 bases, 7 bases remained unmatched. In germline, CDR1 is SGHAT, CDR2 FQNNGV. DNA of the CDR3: TGTGCCAGCAGCCTCCTATGGACTAGCGGGAAAGAGACCCAGTACTTC. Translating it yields CASSLLWTSGKETQYF.

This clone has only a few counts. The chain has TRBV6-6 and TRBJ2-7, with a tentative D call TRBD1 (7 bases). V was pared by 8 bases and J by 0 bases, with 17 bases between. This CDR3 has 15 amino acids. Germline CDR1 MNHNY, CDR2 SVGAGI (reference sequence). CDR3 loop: CASRPGGSSSYEQYF. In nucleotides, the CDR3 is TGTGCCAGCCGTCCAGGGGGGAGCAGCTCCTACGAGCAGTACTTC.

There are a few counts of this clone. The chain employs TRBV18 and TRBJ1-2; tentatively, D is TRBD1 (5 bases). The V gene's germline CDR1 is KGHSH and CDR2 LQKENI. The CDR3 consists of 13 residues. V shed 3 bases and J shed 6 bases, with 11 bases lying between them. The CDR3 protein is CASSPTEENGYTF. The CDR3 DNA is TGTGCCAGCTCACCGACAGAGGAGAATGGCTACACCTTC.

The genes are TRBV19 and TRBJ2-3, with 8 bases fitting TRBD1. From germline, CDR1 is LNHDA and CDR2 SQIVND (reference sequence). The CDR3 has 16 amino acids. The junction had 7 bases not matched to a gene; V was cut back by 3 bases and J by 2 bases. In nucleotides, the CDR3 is TGTGCCAGTAGTATTGACCCAGGGGGCGACACAGATACGCAGTATTTT. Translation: CASSIDPGGDTDTQYF. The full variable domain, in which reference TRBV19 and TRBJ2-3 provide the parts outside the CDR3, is DGGITQSPKYLFRKEGQNVTLSCEQNLNHDAMYWYRQDPGQGLRLIYYSQIVNDFQKGDIAEGYSVSREKKESFPLTVTSAQKNPTAFYLCASSIDPGGDTDTQYFGPGTRLTVL.

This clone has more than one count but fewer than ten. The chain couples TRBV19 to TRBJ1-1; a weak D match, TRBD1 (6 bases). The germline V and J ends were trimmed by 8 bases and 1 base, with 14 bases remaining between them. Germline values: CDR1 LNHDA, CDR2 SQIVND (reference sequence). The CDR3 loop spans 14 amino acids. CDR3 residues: CASPPPGANTEAFF. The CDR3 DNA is TGTGCCAGTCCCCCGCCAGGGGCGAACACTGAAGCTTTCTTT. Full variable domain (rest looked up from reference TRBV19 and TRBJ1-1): DGGITQSPKYLFRKEGQNVTLSCEQNLNHDAMYWYRQDPGQGLRLIYYSQIVNDFQKGDIAEGYSVSREKKESFPLTVTSAQKNPTAFYLCASPPPGANTEAFFGQGTRLTVV.

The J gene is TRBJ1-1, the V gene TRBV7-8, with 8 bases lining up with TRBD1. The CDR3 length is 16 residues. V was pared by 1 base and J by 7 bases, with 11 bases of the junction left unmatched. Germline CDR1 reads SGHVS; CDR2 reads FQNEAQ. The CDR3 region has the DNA TGTGCCAGCAGCTTAGTACCGGGACAGGTGTCTTTTGAAGCTTTCTTT. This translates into CASSLVPGQVSFEAFF.

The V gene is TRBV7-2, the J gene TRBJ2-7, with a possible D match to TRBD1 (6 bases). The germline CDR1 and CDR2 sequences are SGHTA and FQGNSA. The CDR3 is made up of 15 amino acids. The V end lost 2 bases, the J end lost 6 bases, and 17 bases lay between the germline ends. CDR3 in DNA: TGTGCCAGCAGCTTACTCACGGGACAAAGACTCGAGCAGTACTTC. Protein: CASSLLTGQRLEQYF.

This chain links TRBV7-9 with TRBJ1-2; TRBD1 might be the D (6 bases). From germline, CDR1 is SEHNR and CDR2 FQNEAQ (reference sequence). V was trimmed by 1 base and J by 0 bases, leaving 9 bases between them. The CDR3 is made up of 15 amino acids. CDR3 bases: TGTGCCAGCAGCTTAGTAGGGGGAGCTAACTATGGCTACACCTTC. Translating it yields CASSLVGGANYGYTF.

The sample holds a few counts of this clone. The CDR3 region is CAISGEETQYF. In DNA, the CDR3 is TGTGCCATCAGTGGCGAAGAGACCCAGTACTTC. The chain combines TRBV10-3 with TRBJ2-5, with D unclear. The CDR3 is 11 amino acids. The V and J ends lost 4 bases and 3 bases respectively, with 3 bases between them. Germline V lookup: CDR1 ENHRY, CDR2 SYGVKD.

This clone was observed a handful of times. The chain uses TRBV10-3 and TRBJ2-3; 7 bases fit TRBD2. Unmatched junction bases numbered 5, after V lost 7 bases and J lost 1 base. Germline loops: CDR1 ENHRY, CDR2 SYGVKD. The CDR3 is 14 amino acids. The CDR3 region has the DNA TGTGCCATCAATCCCAGCGGGGGCACAGATACGCAGTATTTT. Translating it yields CAINPSGGTDTQYF.

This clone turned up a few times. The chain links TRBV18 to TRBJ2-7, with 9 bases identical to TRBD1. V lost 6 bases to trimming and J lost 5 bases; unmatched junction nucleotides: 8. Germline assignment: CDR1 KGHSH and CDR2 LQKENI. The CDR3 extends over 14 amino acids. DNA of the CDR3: TGTGCCAGCTCTCCGGGACAGGGTAACGACGAGCAGTACTTC. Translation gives CASSPGQGNDEQYF.

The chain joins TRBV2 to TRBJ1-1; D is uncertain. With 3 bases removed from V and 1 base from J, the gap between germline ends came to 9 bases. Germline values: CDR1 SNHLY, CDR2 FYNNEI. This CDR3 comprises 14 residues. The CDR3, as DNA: TGTGCCAGCAGTGAGTTGGAGGAGAACACTGAAGCTTTCTTT. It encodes CASSELEENTEAFF.